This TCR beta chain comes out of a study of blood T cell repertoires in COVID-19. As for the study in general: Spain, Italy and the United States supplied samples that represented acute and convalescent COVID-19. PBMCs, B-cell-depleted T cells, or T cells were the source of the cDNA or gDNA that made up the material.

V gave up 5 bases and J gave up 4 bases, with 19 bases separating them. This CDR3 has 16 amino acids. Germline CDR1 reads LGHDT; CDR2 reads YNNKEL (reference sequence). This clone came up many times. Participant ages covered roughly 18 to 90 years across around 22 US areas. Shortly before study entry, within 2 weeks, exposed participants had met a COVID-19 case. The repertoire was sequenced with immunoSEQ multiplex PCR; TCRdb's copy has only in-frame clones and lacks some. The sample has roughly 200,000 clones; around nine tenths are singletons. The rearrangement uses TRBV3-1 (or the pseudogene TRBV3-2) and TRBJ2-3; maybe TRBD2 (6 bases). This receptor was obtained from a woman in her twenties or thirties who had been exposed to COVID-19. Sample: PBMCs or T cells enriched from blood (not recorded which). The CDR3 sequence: CASSGRLEGNADTQYF. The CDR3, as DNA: TGTGCCAGCAGCGGCAGACTAGAAGGTAATGCAGATACGCAGTATTTT.